This is a list of T cell receptor beta chains from one sample in a study of blood T cell repertoires in COVID-19. The table came from immunoSEQ multiplex PCR; TCRdb's copy has only in-frame clones and leaves some out. Of roughly 53,000 clones detected, 70% to 85% appear once; the ten largest clones hold approximately 15%. Sample: peripheral blood. The source is a human donor in a cohort sampled during active COVID-19. CDR3s include the opening cysteine and the closing phenylalanine or tryptophan. Fields, in order: clone size, J gene, V gene, D gene, CDR3 protein, CDR3 DNA. A D gene is named only where the DNA matches it firmly. For some rows the clone size is stated as once, few or many, or as a class when expanded; others skip it.

clone_size: NA
j_call: TRBJ1-2
v_call: TRBV28
d_call: TRBD1
cdr3_aa: CASSLLTGGVGYTF
cdr3_nt: TGTGCCAGCAGTTTATTAACAGGGGGCGTGGGCTACACCTTC

clone_size: NA
j_call: TRBJ1-2
v_call: TRBV19
d_call: NA
cdr3_aa: CASKNYRETNYGYTF
cdr3_nt: TGTGCCAGTAAGAATTACAGGGAGACTAACTATGGCTACACCTTC

clone_size: NA
j_call: TRBJ1-1
v_call: TRBV9
d_call: NA
cdr3_aa: CASSLTANTEAFF
cdr3_nt: TGTGCCAGCAGTTTGACAGCGAACACTGAAGCTTTCTTT

clone_size: NA
j_call: TRBJ2-1
v_call: TRBV6-6
d_call: TRBD1
cdr3_aa: CASTPWTGYNEQFF
cdr3_nt: TGTGCCAGCACCCCGTGGACAGGATACAATGAGCAGTTCTTC

clone_size: NA
j_call: TRBJ1-1
v_call: TRBV19
d_call: TRBD1
cdr3_aa: CASSIGLGGTGYTEAFF
cdr3_nt: TGTGCCAGTAGTATAGGACTGGGTGGGACAGGGTACACTGAAGCTTTCTTT

clone_size: once
j_call: TRBJ2-2
v_call: TRBV7-9
d_call: NA
cdr3_aa: CASSFPDTGELFF
cdr3_nt: TGTGCCAGCAGCTTCCCAGACACCGGGGAGCTGTTTTTT

clone_size: NA
j_call: TRBJ2-3
v_call: TRBV7-3
d_call: TRBD1
cdr3_aa: CASSPRQGSDTQYF
cdr3_nt: TGTGCCAGCAGCCCCCGACAGGGGTCAGATACGCAGTATTTT

clone_size: NA
j_call: TRBJ1-1
v_call: TRBV19
d_call: TRBD1
cdr3_aa: CATRRTGEGNTEAFF
cdr3_nt: TGTGCCACCAGGAGGACAGGGGAGGGGAACACTGAAGCTTTCTTT

clone_size: few
j_call: TRBJ1-5
v_call: TRBV4-1
d_call: TRBD1
cdr3_aa: CASSPQGQGHQPQHF
cdr3_nt: TGCGCCAGCAGCCCTCAGGGACAGGGCCATCAGCCCCAGCATTTT

clone_size: NA
j_call: TRBJ2-1
v_call: TRBV10-3
d_call: TRBD2
cdr3_aa: CASRGGQSSYNEQFF
cdr3_nt: TGTGCCAGCCGGGGGGGACAAAGCTCCTACAATGAGCAGTTCTTC

clone_size: NA
j_call: TRBJ2-1
v_call: TRBV29-1
d_call: TRBD2
cdr3_aa: CSVAAVAGTDLNEQFF
cdr3_nt: TGCAGCGTTGCAGCGGTAGCGGGAACCGACTTGAATGAGCAGTTCTTC

clone_size: NA
j_call: TRBJ1-5
v_call: TRBV28
d_call: TRBD1
cdr3_aa: CASNPQGAYNQPQHF
cdr3_nt: TGTGCCAGCAACCCTCAGGGGGCTTACAATCAGCCCCAGCATTTT

clone_size: NA
j_call: TRBJ2-7
v_call: TRBV19
d_call: NA
cdr3_aa: CASNTGITLGEQYF
cdr3_nt: TGTGCCAGTAATACAGGTATCACTTTGGGGGAGCAGTACTTC

clone_size: NA
j_call: TRBJ1-3
v_call: TRBV7-2
d_call: NA
cdr3_aa: CASSLESRAGNTIYF
cdr3_nt: TGTGCCAGCAGCTTAGAGTCCCGGGCTGGAAACACCATATATTTT

clone_size: NA
j_call: TRBJ1-5
v_call: TRBV4-1
d_call: TRBD1
cdr3_aa: CASSPGQGDQPQHF
cdr3_nt: TGCGCCAGCAGCCCGGGACAGGGGGATCAGCCCCAGCATTTT

clone_size: once
j_call: TRBJ2-7
v_call: TRBV6-6
d_call: TRBD1
cdr3_aa: CASKKSTGVVSEQYF
cdr3_nt: TGTGCCAGCAAGAAATCGACAGGGGTCGTCAGCGAGCAGTACTTC

clone_size: NA
j_call: TRBJ1-2
v_call: TRBV28
d_call: TRBD1
cdr3_aa: CASNLSGTGGWGNYGYTF
cdr3_nt: TGTGCCAGCAATCTATCAGGGACAGGGGGCTGGGGGAACTATGGCTACACCTTC